A selection of T cell receptor beta chains follows, all from one sample in a study of blood T cell repertoires in COVID-19. TCRdb's table, derived via immunoSEQ multiplex PCR, lists solely in-frame clones and lacks some. Counted here are roughly 170,000 clones, 75% to 90% occurring once; the ten biggest clones make up around 4.8%. The source material was PBMCs or T cells enriched from blood (not recorded which). The receptors stem from a woman between 45 and 65 years old who had recovered from COVID-19. The CDR3 runs from the conserved cysteine through the conserved F or W. A D gene is named only where the DNA matches it firmly. Not every row has a clone size; where given, it reads once, few, many or a size class.

TRBJ2-3,-,TRBD2,TRBV2,CASSVRASGRGTDTQYF,TGTGCCAGCAGTGTAAGGGCTAGCGGGAGGGGCACAGATACGCAGTATTTT
TRBJ2-5,-,TRBD2,TRBV2,CGSRREGLETQYF,TGTGGTTCCAGACGGGAGGGGTTAGAGACCCAGTACTTC
TRBJ2-2,-,-,TRBV7-2,CASSLVRTGELFF,TGTGCCAGCAGCTTAGTCCGCACCGGGGAGCTGTTTTTT
TRBJ2-2,-,TRBD1,TRBV28,CASSPTGQLNTGELFF,TGTGCCAGCAGTCCGACGGGACAGCTTAACACCGGGGAGCTGTTTTTT
TRBJ2-2,once,TRBD2,TRBV7-2,CASSLARRGGTGELFF,TGTGCCAGCAGCTTAGCGCGGCGGGGGGGTACCGGGGAGCTGTTTTTT
TRBJ1-2,-,-,TRBV10-3,CAIADGHRPSNYGYTF,TGTGCCATTGCCGATGGGCACAGACCTTCTAACTATGGCTACACCTTC
TRBJ2-3,few,TRBD2,TRBV7-9,CASSLERGATDTQYF,TGTGCCAGCAGTTTGGAGCGGGGGGCCACAGATACGCAGTATTTT
TRBJ2-1,-,-,TRBV6-2/TRBV6-3,CASSPRVGSSYNEQFF,TGTGCCAGCAGTCCGCGGGTGGGGAGCTCCTACAATGAGCAGTTCTTC
TRBJ1-6,-,TRBD1,TRBV6-2/TRBV6-3,CASSGTAIYSPLHF,TGTGCCAGCAGTGGGACAGCGATCTATTCACCCCTCCACTTT
TRBJ2-1,-,TRBD2,TRBV4-1,CASSQEGVAGREQFF,TGCGCCAGCAGCCAAGAGGGGGTAGCGGGACGAGAGCAGTTCTTC
TRBJ1-1,-,TRBD1,TRBV7-2,CASSLARTGGPEAFF,TGTGCCAGCAGCTTAGCCCGGACAGGGGGCCCTGAAGCTTTCTTT
TRBJ2-1,-,TRBD2,TRBV10-1,CASSSSGRGFYNEQFF,TGCGCCAGCAGCTCTAGCGGGAGAGGCTTCTACAATGAGCAGTTCTTC
TRBJ1-1,-,-,TRBV30,CAWSVGLNTEAFF,TGTGCCTGGAGTGTTGGCCTGAACACTGAAGCTTTCTTT
TRBJ2-1,once,-,TRBV6-2/TRBV6-3,CASSYPTRSSYNEQFF,TGTGCCAGCAGTTACCCCACACGGAGCTCCTACAATGAGCAGTTCTTC
TRBJ1-2,-,TRBD1,TRBV5-4,CASSPGQGNGYTF,TGTGCCAGCAGCCCAGGACAGGGAAATGGCTACACCTTC
TRBJ1-2,-,-,TRBV20-1,CSAGNSGGYTF,TGCAGTGCTGGAAACAGTGGCGGCTACACCTTC
TRBJ1-2,few,TRBD1,TRBV28,CASIGTDYGYTF,TGTGCCAGCATAGGGACAGACTATGGCTACACCTTC
TRBJ2-1,-,-,TRBV4-3,CASSGRSTGSSQFF,TGCGCCAGCAGCGGACGATCGACCGGGAGTTCTCAGTTCTTC
TRBJ2-1,-,-,TRBV4-1,CASSQEGTAYNEQFF,TGCGCCAGCAGCCAGGAGGGAACAGCCTACAATGAGCAGTTCTTC
TRBJ1-6,-,TRBD1,TRBV9,CASSLNNRDSDNSPLHF,TGTGCCAGCAGCTTAAATAACCGGGACAGCGATAATTCACCCCTCCACTTT
TRBJ2-5,-,-,TRBV29-1,CSVRREFQETQYF,TGCAGCGTCCGCAGGGAATTCCAAGAGACCCAGTACTTC
TRBJ1-6,-,-,TRBV12-3/TRBV12-4,CASSLSRDSPLHF,TGTGCCAGCAGTTTATCCAGGGATTCACCCCTCCACTTT
TRBJ1-4,few,TRBD1,TRBV28,CASRLDRDREEKLFF,TGTGCCAGCAGACTGGACCGGGACAGGGAGGAAAAACTGTTTTTT
TRBJ1-1,few,-,TRBV3-1/TRBV3-2,CASSPVLNTEAFF,TGTGCCAGCAGCCCGGTCTTGAACACTGAAGCTTTCTTT
TRBJ2-1,-,-,TRBV9,CASSVAEGGLAYNEQFF,TGTGCCAGCAGCGTAGCGGAGGGGGGGCTCGCCTACAATGAGCAGTTCTTC
TRBJ1-3,-,TRBD1,TRBV18,CASSPPGQGISSGNTIYF,TGTGCCAGCTCACCCCCGGGACAGGGAATAAGCTCCGGAAACACCATATATTTT
TRBJ1-2,once,TRBD1,TRBV7-9,CASSRSGTGGRGSGGYTF,TGTGCCAGCAGCCGCTCCGGGACAGGGGGCAGGGGATCGGGCGGCTACACCTTC
TRBJ2-2,few,TRBD1,TRBV6-4,CASPTGTGFGVTGELFF,TGTGCCAGCCCCACCGGGACAGGGTTTGGGGTCACCGGGGAGCTGTTTTTT
TRBJ2-5,-,TRBD2,TRBV19,CASSTGLGLETQYF,TGTGCCAGTAGTACAGGACTAGGACTGGAGACCCAGTACTTC
TRBJ1-5,-,-,TRBV5-8,CASTPRRVSGQPQHF,TGTGCCAGCACCCCCCGCAGGGTATCGGGTCAGCCCCAGCATTTT
TRBJ1-2,-,TRBD1,TRBV19,CASTQPGQGNGYTF,TGTGCCAGTACCCAGCCGGGACAGGGTAATGGCTACACCTTC
TRBJ1-1,-,TRBD1,TRBV24-1,CATRPGTAMNTEAFF,TGTGCCACCCGTCCCGGGACAGCTATGAACACTGAAGCTTTCTTT
TRBJ1-2,-,-,TRBV7-9,CASISRDGYGYTF,TGTGCCAGCATCAGCAGGGATGGCTATGGCTACACCTTC
TRBJ2-1,-,-,TRBV29-1,CSVEGSPNYNEQFF,TGCAGCGTTGAGGGCAGCCCTAACTACAATGAGCAGTTCTTC
TRBJ1-5,-,TRBD1,TRBV19,CASSPRQGLSQPQHF,TGTGCCAGTAGTCCAAGACAGGGTCTCTCTCAGCCCCAGCATTTT
TRBJ1-1,-,TRBD1,TRBV5-8,CASSLYGDSNTEAFF,TGTGCCAGCAGCTTGTATGGGGACAGCAACACTGAAGCTTTCTTT
TRBJ2-5,-,-,TRBV6-1,CASSSTGAQYF,TGTGCCAGCAGCTCAACCGGGGCCCAGTACTTC
TRBJ2-4,once,-,TRBV27,CASSPLPRTKNIQYF,TGTGCCAGCAGTCCCCTCCCCAGGACCAAAAACATTCAGTACTTC
TRBJ1-1,many,-,TRBV4-2,CASARTENTEAFF,TGTGCCAGCGCTCGGACAGAGAACACTGAAGCTTTCTTT
TRBJ2-6,-,-,TRBV12-3/TRBV12-4,CASGSSGANVLTF,TGTGCGTCAGGTAGCTCTGGGGCCAACGTCCTGACTTTC
TRBJ1-4,-,-,TRBV27,CASSPYTGMGEKLFF,TGTGCCAGCAGTCCCTATACGGGTATGGGTGAAAAACTGTTTTTT
TRBJ1-1,-,-,TRBV6-5,CASSLRVTNTEAFF,TGTGCCAGCAGTCTCAGGGTAACAAACACTGAAGCTTTCTTT
TRBJ2-2,-,-,TRBV14,CASSQGLTFNTGELFF,TGTGCCAGCAGCCAAGGACTTACCTTCAACACCGGGGAGCTGTTTTTT
TRBJ1-5,-,-,TRBV12-5,CASGPPGAANQPQHF,TGTGCTAGTGGTCCCCCGGGAGCCGCAAATCAGCCCCAGCATTTT
TRBJ1-1,-,-,TRBV7-8,CASSASGDMNTEAFF,TGTGCCAGCAGCGCGTCAGGCGACATGAACACTGAAGCTTTCTTT
TRBJ2-5,-,TRBD2,TRBV7-8,CASSLSGRGETQYF,TGTGCCAGCAGCCTTAGCGGGCGGGGGGAGACCCAGTACTTC